One and the same sample provided the 10 T cell receptor beta chains below, sequenced in a study of siplizumab effects on memory and regulatory T cells. Method: immunoSEQ multiplex PCR; TCRdb's copy keeps in-frame clones and lacks some. The table includes some 97,000 clones, 85% to 95% detected once. Sequenced material: non-Treg CD4+ T cells sorted from blood. All receptors come from a human donor in good health.

The J gene is TRBJ2-7, the V gene TRBV21-1; TRBD1 is the table's D call and was not checked against the DNA. TRBV21-1 constitutes a pseudogene. This CDR3 region has 14 residues. The CDR3 spells CASSKGGGSYEQYF. CDR3 DNA: TGTGCCAGCAGCAAAGGGGGCGGATCCTACGAGCAGTACTTC.

The V and J genes are TRBV29-1 and TRBJ2-3; TRBD1 matches 7 bases. Trimming took 2 bases from V and 1 from J; bases not matched to a gene: 3. CDR1 and CDR2 from the germline V gene are SQVTM and ANQGSEA. The CDR3 loop spans 14 amino acids. The CDR3 here is CSVEQGVGTDTQYF. CDR3 in DNA: TGCAGCGTTGAACAGGGGGTAGGCACAGATACGCAGTATTTT.

Ten or more counts support this clone. Additional DNA sequences in this sample encode the identical CDR3. The J gene is TRBJ1-3, the V gene TRBV5-1, with TRBD1 identical over 9 bases. CDR1 and CDR2 (germline): SGHRS, YFSETQ. With V trimmed by 0 bases and J by 4 bases, 5 bases remained unmatched. The CDR3 runs to 16 residues. In DNA, the CDR3 is TGCGCCAGCAGCTTGGATGGACAGGGGCAAGGAAACACCATATATTTT. As protein: CASSLDGQGQGNTIYF.

The chain couples TRBV7-3 to TRBJ2-2; 11 positions agree with TRBD2. Germline V gene sequence: CDR1 SGHTA, CDR2 FQGTGA. V was pared by 5 bases and J by 1 base, with 3 bases of the junction left unmatched. CDR3 size: 16 residues. CDR3 protein: CASSQTSGRNTGELFF. Here the CDR3 DNA reads TGTGCCAGCAGCCAAACTAGCGGGAGGAACACCGGGGAGCTGTTTTTT. Together with reference TRBV7-3 and TRBJ2-2, the CDR3 gives the full variable domain: GAGVSQTPSNKVTEKGKYVELRCDPISGHTALYWYRQSLGQGPEFLIYFQGTGAADDSGLPNDRFFAVRPEGSVSTLKIQRTERGDSAVYLCASSQTSGRNTGELFFGEGSRLTVL.

This chain joins TRBV27 and TRBJ1-1; D is possibly TRBD1 (5 bases). Trimming shortened V by 10 bases and J by 4 bases, and 19 bases separated the two germline ends. CDR1 MNHEY and CDR2 SMNVEV come from the germline V gene (reference sequence). CDR3 length equals 14 residues. CDR3 residues: CATGALRSGTEAFF. DNA of the CDR3: TGTGCCACTGGGGCCCTCCGTAGTGGCACTGAAGCTTTCTTT.

V and J are TRBV30 and TRBJ2-1; 9 nucleotides match TRBD1. The CDR3 consists of 14 residues. Trimming at V came to 1 base and at J to 4 bases, leaving 2 bases not matched to a gene. Germline assignment: CDR1 GTSNPN and CDR2 SVGIG (reference sequence). Here the CDR3 reads CAWSAGTGYNEQFF. CDR3 nucleotide sequence: TGTGCCTGGAGTGCAGGGACAGGGTACAATGAGCAGTTCTTC.

V and J are TRBV10-2 and TRBJ2-1; TRBD2 might be the D (6 bases). Germline CDR1 reads WSHSY; CDR2 reads SAAADI. This CDR3 has 16 residues. The V gene lost 4 bases and the J gene lost 6 bases, with 19 bases spanning the gap. CDR3: CASSVFTGVVGNEQFF. Written as DNA, the CDR3 is TGCGCCAGCAGTGTTTTTACGGGAGTGGTTGGCAATGAGCAGTTCTTC.

This chain joins TRBV21-1 and TRBJ1-4. TRBV21-1 is a pseudogene segment. The CDR3 length is 16 residues. CDR3 coding DNA: TGTGCCAGCAGCAAAGTTTATACCGCCTATAATGAAAAACTGTTTTTT. Amino acids: CASSKVYTAYNEKLFF.

The J gene is TRBJ2-3, the V gene TRBV6-1, with D possibly being TRBD1 or TRBD2 (5 bases each). This CDR3 comprises 15 residues. Germline-derived CDR1 and CDR2 are MNHNS and SASEGT. Between the trimmed V and J ends, which lost 7 bases and 1 base, there was a span of 15 bases. Here the CDR3 reads CASTTVQGGTDTQYF. DNA of the CDR3: TGTGCCAGCACCACTGTTCAGGGAGGCACAGATACGCAGTATTTT.

This clone was found once. This rearrangement joins TRBV7-6 to TRBJ2-1; 9 bases are shared with TRBD2. Germline CDR1 SGHVS, CDR2 FNYEAQ. This CDR3 spans 13 amino acids. After removal of 4 bases from V and 10 bases from J, the junction contained 5 bases not matched to a gene. CDR3 protein: CASSSRLAAEQFF. The CDR3 bases are TGTGCCAGCAGCTCGAGACTAGCGGCGGAGCAGTTCTTC.